A selection of T cell receptor beta chains follows, all from one sample in a study of neurological immune-mediated disorders. TCRdb processed the 5' RACE reads anew with MiXCR; each CDR3 protein has one entry. This table has approximately 70,000 distinct CDR3 sequences, 10% appearing once. The source material was PBMCs. These receptors all stem from a man aged 30-40 years in good health. CDR3s include the opening cysteine and the closing phenylalanine or tryptophan. Each record gives: V gene, clone size, D gene, J gene, CDR3 DNA, CDR3 protein. A D gene is named only where the DNA matches it firmly. Rows may omit the clone size; those that give it use once, few, many or a size class.

TRBV29-1	.	.	TRBJ2-3	TGCAGCGTGATCTCCGGGATAGGGGGTGCAGATACGCAGTATTTT	CSVISGIGGADTQYF
TRBV29-1	medium-sized	.	TRBJ2-1	TGCAGCGTTGAAGGGACAGATTACAATGAGCAGTTCTTC	CSVEGTDYNEQFF
TRBV28	many	TRBD1	TRBJ2-5	TGTGCCAGCAGCCTGCAGCGAGTAATTGGGACAGGGCGAGAGACCCAGTACTTC	CASSLQRVIGTGRETQYF
TRBV12-3/TRBV12-4	many	.	TRBJ1-4	TGTGCCAGCAGTCGAAATCAGGGCGGTCCAGAAAAACTGTTTTTT	CASSRNQGGPEKLFF
TRBV5-1	many	TRBD1	TRBJ2-5	TGCGCCAGCAGCTTGGCTGGACTCACACAGGGGGCCCAAGAGACCCAGTACTTC	CASSLAGLTQGAQETQYF
TRBV7-2	many	.	TRBJ2-5	TGTGCCAGCAGCCCAGCCGATGGTACAGGGCAAGAGACCCAGTACTTC	CASSPADGTGQETQYF
TRBV3-1	few	TRBD2	TRBJ2-7	TGTGCCAGCAGCCATCCGGGACTAGCGCCATCCGAGCAGTACTTC	CASSHPGLAPSEQYF
TRBV3-1	.	TRBD2	TRBJ2-1	TGTGCCAGCAGCCAAGAGGGACTAGCGGGACATGAGCAGTTCTTC	CASSQEGLAGHEQFF
TRBV7-8	many	.	TRBJ2-3	TGTGCCAGCAGCCCCGACCGTCGGAGGGGTCGCACAGATACGCAGTATTTT	CASSPDRRRGRTDTQYF
TRBV5-6	many	.	TRBJ2-5	TGTGCCAGCAGCTTGACAGTGAGGAGGCTTGGGGAAGAGACCCAGTACTTC	CASSLTVRRLGEETQYF
TRBV5-1	many	.	TRBJ1-2	TGCGCCAGCAGCAAGGACGAAGGCGGCGGCTACACCTTC	CASSKDEGGGYTF
TRBV18	many	.	TRBJ2-2	TGTGCCAGCTCACCACCGGCAGGGAACACCGGGGAGCTGTTTTTT	CASSPPAGNTGELFF
TRBV7-3	.	TRBD2	TRBJ2-1	TGTGCCAGCAGCTCCGGACTAGCGGGAGTTGAGCAGTTCTTC	CASSSGLAGVEQFF
TRBV5-1	many	TRBD2	TRBJ2-7	TGCGCCAGCAGCCCGAGCGGGGGCTGGGAGCAGTACTTC	CASSPSGGWEQYF
TRBV7-3	.	TRBD1	TRBJ2-1	TGTGCCAGCAGCCGGGTCGGGACAGGAGACTACAATGAGCAGTTCTTC	CASSRVGTGDYNEQFF
TRBV20-1	many	.	TRBJ2-7	TGCAGTGCCCCTTTGGGGGTAGCCTCAACCTACGAGCAGTACTTC	CSAPLGVASTYEQYF
TRBV20-1	many	.	TRBJ1-2	TGCAGTGGATTCGACAGATTTAACTATGGCTACACCTTC	CSGFDRFNYGYTF
TRBV10-1	.	TRBD2	TRBJ2-1	TGCGCCAGCAGCCATTCTAGCGGGAGATACAATGAGCAGTTCTTC	CASSHSSGRYNEQFF
TRBV5-1	many	.	TRBJ2-5	TGCGCCAGCAGGTGGAATGGAGAGACCCAGTACTTC	CASRWNGETQYF
TRBV6-5	few	TRBD1	TRBJ2-3	TGTGCCAGCAAAACCCCGGGACAGGGGACAGATACGCAGTATTTT	CASKTPGQGTDTQYF
TRBV29-1	many	TRBD1	TRBJ2-5	TGCAGCGGTGACAGGGGAGGTCGAGAGACCCAGTACTTC	CSGDRGGRETQYF
TRBV7-9	many	.	TRBJ2-1	TGTGCCAGCAGCTTAGGGGCTAGCGAGCAGTTCTTC	CASSLGASEQFF
TRBV5-1	many	.	TRBJ1-4	TGCGCCAGCACGGCAGGGATGATTTATGAAAAACTGTTTTTT	CASTAGMIYEKLFF
TRBV20-1	many	.	TRBJ1-5	TGCAGTGCTAGAGAAGGCCAGCCCCAGCATTTT	CSAREGQPQHF
TRBV4-1	.	.	TRBJ1-1	TGCGCCAACAGCAAAGTTGAGGGCGGGAACACTGAAGCTTTCTTT	CANSKVEGGNTEAFF
TRBV29-1	many	.	TRBJ2-7	TGCAGCGTTGGGGTGTTGGGGACCTACGAGCAGTACTTC	CSVGVLGTYEQYF
TRBV5-1	many	TRBD2	TRBJ2-3	TGCGCCAGCAGCAAAGCGGGAGGGCCGGATACGCAGTATTTT	CASSKAGGPDTQYF
TRBV10-3	many	TRBD2	TRBJ2-3	TGTGCCATCAGAGTCGGGGGGTCTACAGATACGCAGTATTTT	CAIRVGGSTDTQYF
TRBV3-1	medium-sized	TRBD2	TRBJ2-3	TGTGCCAGCAGCCAAGATGAAGCTAGCGGATACACAGATACGCAGTATTTT	CASSQDEASGYTDTQYF
TRBV12-3/TRBV12-4	many	.	TRBJ1-5	TGTGCCAGCAGTTTTCGGGGGGCTACTAGCAATCAGCCCCAGCATTTT	CASSFRGATSNQPQHF
TRBV5-8	many	.	TRBJ1-5	TGTGCCAGCAGCTTGGGCCAGCCCCAGCATTTT	CASSLGQPQHF